The clone carrying this T cell receptor (beta chain) was counted ten times or more. Its antigen is as yet unknown. The source of the sample is a study of T-cell reconstitution after alpha-beta-depleted transplantation in children. Study outcomes and limitations: Roughly two months post-transplant, alpha-beta T cells reportedly originated from several hundred graft clones that had expanded. Surviving thymic progenitors and recipient T cells were the source of high TCRbeta diversity at day 60 in some patients. Diversity and T-cell counts at one year after transplant derived mostly from new T cells.

Preparation of the TCRbeta library used unique molecular identifiers. TCRdb redid the calling of the PCR reads with MiXCR, one entry per CDR3 protein. The profile covers 200,000 to 250,000 distinct CDR3 sequences, with about 8.4% appearing a single time and less than 40% taken by the ten largest. The sequencing used PBMCs, mostly from graft donor cells, collected 360 days after TCRalphabeta/CD19-depleted stem cell transplant. The receptor was derived from a male patient under 10 years old who had a stem cell transplant for acute myeloid leukemia, so the T cells may come from the graft donor.

The CDR3, as DNA: TGTGCCAGCACCCGAGGGACAGGGCCGAATGGCTCTGGAAACACCATATATTTT. Translation gives CASTRGTGPNGSGNTIYF. The rearrangement uses TRBV6-5 and TRBJ1-3; 9 nucleotides line up with TRBD1. The junction had 13 bases not matched to a gene; V was cut back by 7 bases and J by 0 bases. The CDR3 is made up of 18 amino acids. The V gene's germline CDR1 is MNHEY and CDR2 SVGAGI.